The sequence of this TCR beta chain was determined in a study of T cell repertoires in cytomegalovirus infection. Germline CDR1 reads SGHVS; CDR2 reads FNYEAQ. Trimming pared 1 base from V and 1 base from J, leaving 11 bases between. There are 15 residues in the CDR3. Comment on this clonotype: Its antigen is unidentified.

TCRdb called the reads again in MiXCR, with one record for every CDR3 protein. The sample holds 300,000 or so distinct CDR3 sequences, roughly 25% seen once. The chain couples TRBV7-6 to TRBJ2-7; D unresolved. The sample in question was cultured PBMCs, obtained from culture after CMV antigen stimulation. The receptor was isolated from a human donor in good health (CMV status not recorded). Some clones in this sample may be carry-over from other donors' samples. The CDR3 DNA reads as TGTGCCAGCAGCTTAGGGAGCCTCCTTTCCTACGAGCAGTACTTC. The encoded protein is CASSLGSLLSYEQYF.